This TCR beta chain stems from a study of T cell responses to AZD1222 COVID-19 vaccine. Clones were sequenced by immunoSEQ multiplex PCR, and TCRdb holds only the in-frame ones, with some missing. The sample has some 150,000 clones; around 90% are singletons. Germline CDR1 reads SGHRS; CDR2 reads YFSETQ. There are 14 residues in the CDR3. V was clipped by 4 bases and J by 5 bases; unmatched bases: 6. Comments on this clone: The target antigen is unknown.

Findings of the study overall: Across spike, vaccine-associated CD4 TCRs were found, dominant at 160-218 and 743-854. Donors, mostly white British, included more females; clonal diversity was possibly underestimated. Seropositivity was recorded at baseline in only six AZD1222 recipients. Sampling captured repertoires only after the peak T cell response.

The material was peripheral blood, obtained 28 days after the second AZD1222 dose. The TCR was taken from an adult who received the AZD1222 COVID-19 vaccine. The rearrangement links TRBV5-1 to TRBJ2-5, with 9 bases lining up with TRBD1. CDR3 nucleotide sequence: TGCGCCAGCAGCACGGGACAGGGAAGGGAGACCCAGTACTTC. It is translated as CASSTGQGRETQYF.